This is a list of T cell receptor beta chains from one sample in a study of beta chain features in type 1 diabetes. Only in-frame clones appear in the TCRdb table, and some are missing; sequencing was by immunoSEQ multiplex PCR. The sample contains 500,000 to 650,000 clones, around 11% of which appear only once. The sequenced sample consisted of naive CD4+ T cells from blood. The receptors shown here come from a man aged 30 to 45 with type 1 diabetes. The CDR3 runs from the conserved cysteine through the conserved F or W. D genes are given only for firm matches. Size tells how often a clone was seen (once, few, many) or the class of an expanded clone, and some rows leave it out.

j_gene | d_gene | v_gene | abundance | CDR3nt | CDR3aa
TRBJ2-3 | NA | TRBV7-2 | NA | TGTGCCAGCAGCTTAGCGAGACTGACAGATACGCAGTATTTT | CASSLARLTDTQYF
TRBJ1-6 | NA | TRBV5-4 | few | TGTGCCAGCAGCTTGCACACCAATAATTCACCCCTCCACTTT | CASSLHTNNSPLHF
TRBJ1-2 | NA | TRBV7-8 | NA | TGTGCCAGCAGCTTAGAATCGGGTTCAAGTGGCTACACCTTC | CASSLESGSSGYTF
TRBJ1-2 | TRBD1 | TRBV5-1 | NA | TGCGCCAGCAGCTTTCGGACAGGTTCGGATGGCTACACCTTC | CASSFRTGSDGYTF
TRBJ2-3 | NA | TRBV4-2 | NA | TGTGCCAGCAGCCAAGTGCAGTCTAGCACAGATACGCAGTATTTT | CASSQVQSSTDTQYF
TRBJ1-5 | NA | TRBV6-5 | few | TGTGCCAGCCGGCAGGGAAGTAGCAATCAGCCCCAGCATTTT | CASRQGSSNQPQHF
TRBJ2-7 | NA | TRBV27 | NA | TGTGCCAGCAGTTTATCGGCAGGGGTGGCCTACGAGCAGTACTTC | CASSLSAGVAYEQYF
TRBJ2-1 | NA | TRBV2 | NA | TGTGCCAGCTTCTCGAGCTCCTACAATGAGCAGTTCTTC | CASFSSSYNEQFF
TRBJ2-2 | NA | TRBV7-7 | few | TGTGCCAGCAGCCCAAAGAGGGGTGGGGACACCGGGGAGCTGTTTTTT | CASSPKRGGDTGELFF
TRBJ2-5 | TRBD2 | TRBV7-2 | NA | TGTGCCAGCAGCTTGACTAGCGGGGACCAAGAGACCCAGTACTTC | CASSLTSGDQETQYF
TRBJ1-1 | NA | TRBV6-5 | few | TGTGCCAGCAGTACAGGGTCCACTGAAGCTTTCTTT | CASSTGSTEAFF
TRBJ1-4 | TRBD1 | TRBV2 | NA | TGTGCCAGCAGTTTGCAGGGGGGCAATGAAAAACTGTTTTTT | CASSLQGGNEKLFF
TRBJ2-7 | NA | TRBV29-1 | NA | TGCAGCGTTGAAGCACGGAGCTGGAGAGGGCTTGCCTACGAGCAGTACTTC | CSVEARSWRGLAYEQYF
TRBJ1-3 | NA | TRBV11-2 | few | TGTGCCAGCAGCTCAGCAGTCTCTGGAAACACCATATATTTT | CASSSAVSGNTIYF
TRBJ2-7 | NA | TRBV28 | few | TGTGCCAGCAGGGCCAGGTTGGGTGAGCAGTACTTC | CASRARLGEQYF
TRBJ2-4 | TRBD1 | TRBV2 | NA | TGTGCCAGCAGTGGGGGACAGAAAAACATTCAGTACTTC | CASSGGQKNIQYF
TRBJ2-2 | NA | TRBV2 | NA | TGTGCCAGCAGTGAGGACACCCGGGGGGCAGGCGGGGAGCTGTTTTTT | CASSEDTRGAGGELFF
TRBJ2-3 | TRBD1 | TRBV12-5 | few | TGTGCTAGTGGACCCGGGACAGGGGGCACAGATACGCAGTATTTT | CASGPGTGGTDTQYF
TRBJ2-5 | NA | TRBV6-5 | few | TGTGCCAGCAGTTATGGGATAGGGGAAGAGACCCAGTACTTC | CASSYGIGEETQYF
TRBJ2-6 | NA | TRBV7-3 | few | TGTGCCAGCAGCCCTAACGGGCAGTCTGGGGCCAACGTCCTGACTTTC | CASSPNGQSGANVLTF
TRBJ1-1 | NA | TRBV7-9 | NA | TGTGCCAGCAGCTTAAACGGATTACCCAAAGCTTTCTTT | CASSLNGLPKAFF
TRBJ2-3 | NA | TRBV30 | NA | TGTGCCTGGAGTGTACCTAGCCGGCACACAGATACGCAGTATTTT | CAWSVPSRHTDTQYF
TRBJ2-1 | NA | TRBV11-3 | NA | TGTGCCAGCAGCTTATTGAGACACAATGAGCAGTTCTTC | CASSLLRHNEQFF
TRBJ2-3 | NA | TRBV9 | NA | TGTGCCAGCAGCGTAGGTCTAGCTCCCCATACGCAGTATTTT | CASSVGLAPHTQYF
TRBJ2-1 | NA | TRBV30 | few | TGTGCCTGGCGGGGGATCTCCTACAATGAGCAGTTCTTC | CAWRGISYNEQFF
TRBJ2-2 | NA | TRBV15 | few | TGTGCCACCAGCAGAGTAGGACAGCTGAACACCGGGGAGCTGTTTTTT | CATSRVGQLNTGELFF
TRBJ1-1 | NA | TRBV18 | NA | TGTGCCAGCTCACCCGGGGCGGAGAGCACTGAAGCTTTCTTT | CASSPGAESTEAFF
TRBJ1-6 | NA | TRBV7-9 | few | TGTGCCAGCAGCTTACGGAATAATTCACCCCTCCACTTT | CASSLRNNSPLHF
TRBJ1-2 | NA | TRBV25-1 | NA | TGTGCCAGCAGCGCGGAGGGGTACTATGGCTACACCTTC | CASSAEGYYGYTF
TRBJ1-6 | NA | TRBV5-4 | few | TGTGCCAGCAGCGTATCCGATCAGGGGCTTGCTTCACCCCTCCACTTT | CASSVSDQGLASPLHF
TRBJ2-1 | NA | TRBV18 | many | TGTGCCAGCTCACCGGACAGCTACAATGAGCAGTTCTTC | CASSPDSYNEQFF
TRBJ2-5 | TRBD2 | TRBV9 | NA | TGTGCCAGCAGCGTAGCGGGGGGGGCTCAAGAGACCCAGTACTTC | CASSVAGGAQETQYF
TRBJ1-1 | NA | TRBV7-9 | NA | TGTGCCAGCAGCTTAGTGAACGGGGGCGGCTGGGCTTTCTTT | CASSLVNGGGWAFF
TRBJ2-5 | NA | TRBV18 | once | TGTGCCAGCTCACCACAGCCGGCCGGGGGCCAAGAGACCCAGTACTTC | CASSPQPAGGQETQYF
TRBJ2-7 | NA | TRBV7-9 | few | TGTGCCAGCAGCTTCGCAGGGGCCGACGAGCAGTACTTC | CASSFAGADEQYF
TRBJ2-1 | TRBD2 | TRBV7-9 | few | TGTGCCAGCAGCCTGGGACTAGTCGATGAGCAGTTCTTC | CASSLGLVDEQFF
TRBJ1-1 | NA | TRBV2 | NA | TGTGCCAGCAGTGAACTTTTAGTGAACACTGAAGCTTTCTTT | CASSELLVNTEAFF
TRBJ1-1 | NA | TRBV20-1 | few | TGCAGTATCCCCGTGGACACTGAAGCTTTCTTT | CSIPVDTEAFF
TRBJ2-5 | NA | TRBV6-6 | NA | TGTGCCAGCAGTTACCCGGGGGGCGCGGAGACCCAGTACTTC | CASSYPGGAETQYF
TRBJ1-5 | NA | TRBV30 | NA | TGTGCCTGGAGTGTAGCCAGTTATAGCAATCAGCCCCAGCATTTT | CAWSVASYSNQPQHF
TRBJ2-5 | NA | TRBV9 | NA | TGTGCCAGCAGCCGGTCCCAAGAGACCCAGTACTTC | CASSRSQETQYF
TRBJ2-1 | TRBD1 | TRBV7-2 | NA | TGTGCCAGCGACAGGGGCCCGACTACCTACAATGAGCAGTTCTTC | CASDRGPTTYNEQFF
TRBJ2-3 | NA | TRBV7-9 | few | TGTGCCAGCAGCTTTGGGCGGGACAGCCGCACAGATACGCAGTATTTT | CASSFGRDSRTDTQYF
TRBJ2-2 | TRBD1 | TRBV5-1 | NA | TGCGCCAGCAGCTTGCTACAGGGGGACACCGGGGAGCTGTTTTTT | CASSLLQGDTGELFF
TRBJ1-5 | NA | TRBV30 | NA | TGTGCCTGGAGCCGGGGAGTAATAAGGGACGGGCAGCCCCAGCATTTT | CAWSRGVIRDGQPQHF
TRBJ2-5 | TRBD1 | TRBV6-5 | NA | TGTGCCAGCACCCGAGGGACAGGGAGAGAGACCCAGTACTTC | CASTRGTGRETQYF
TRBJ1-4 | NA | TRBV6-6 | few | TGTGCCAGCAGTTACTCAGAGAATAATGAAAAACTGTTTTTT | CASSYSENNEKLFF
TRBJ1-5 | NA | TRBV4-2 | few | TGTGCCAGCAGCCAAGAGAAAGGGAGTCAGCCCCAGCATTTT | CASSQEKGSQPQHF
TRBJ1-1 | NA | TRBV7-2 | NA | TGTGCCAGCAGCTCCCTGGGGGTTGGCACTGAAGCTTTCTTT | CASSSLGVGTEAFF
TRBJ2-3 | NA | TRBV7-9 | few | TGTGCCAGCAGCTATCCGGATACGCAGTATTTT | CASSYPDTQYF